This is a list of T cell receptor beta chains from one sample in a study of blood T cell repertoires in COVID-19. The method was immunoSEQ multiplex PCR; TCRdb's version includes in-frame clones alone and lacks a portion of them. Altogether about 120,000 clones are present, 70% to 90% being singletons, with the ten largest covering 3% to 4%. Sequencing input: peripheral blood. The receptors were sampled from a man aged 35-49 years with acute or convalescent COVID-19. Both conserved end residues are part of each CDR3. A D gene is named only where the DNA matches it firmly. Size tells how often a clone was seen (once, few, many) or the class of an expanded clone, and some rows leave it out.

TRBV5-1	.	TRBD1	TRBJ1-5	CASSWANRDSRTQPQHF	TGCGCCAGCAGCTGGGCTAACCGGGACAGCCGCACTCAGCCCCAGCATTTT
TRBV3-1/TRBV3-2	.	.	TRBJ1-4	CASSQDSWTVEKLFF	TGTGCCAGCAGCCAAGATTCGTGGACAGTCGAAAAACTGTTTTTT
TRBV7-9	.	.	TRBJ1-3	CASSLARNSAGNTIYF	TGTGCCAGCAGCTTAGCCAGGAATAGCGCCGGAAACACCATATATTTT
TRBV6-1	.	.	TRBJ2-5	CASSDRLWVETQYF	TGTGCCAGCAGTGACAGACTCTGGGTAGAGACCCAGTACTTC
TRBV20-1	.	.	TRBJ2-5	CSASSRGKETQYF	TGCAGTGCTAGTTCCAGGGGAAAAGAGACCCAGTACTTC
TRBV5-1	.	TRBD2	TRBJ2-3	CASSFSGVTDTQYF	TGCGCCAGCAGCTTTAGCGGGGTAACAGATACGCAGTATTTT
TRBV11-2	.	.	TRBJ2-7	CASSFLGGLDYEQYF	TGTGCCAGCAGCTTCCTCGGGGGTCTGGACTACGAGCAGTACTTC
TRBV3-1/TRBV3-2	.	.	TRBJ1-2	CASSQVQGRDGYTF	TGTGCCAGCAGCCAAGTACAGGGTAGGGATGGCTACACCTTC
TRBV14	.	TRBD1	TRBJ1-6	CASSQTRDSSYNSPLHF	TGTGCCAGCAGCCAAACTCGGGACAGTTCCTATAATTCACCCCTCCACTTT
TRBV5-1	once	.	TRBJ1-1	CASSFVVGGTEAFF	TGCGCCAGCAGCTTCGTTGTAGGGGGCACTGAAGCTTTCTTT
TRBV2	many	TRBD2	TRBJ2-7	CASRPLSGGAYEQYF	TGTGCCAGCCGTCCCCTAAGCGGGGGGGCCTACGAGCAGTACTTC
TRBV5-1	few	.	TRBJ1-5	CASSLDGGSNQPQHF	TGCGCCAGCAGCTTGGACGGGGGAAGCAATCAGCCCCAGCATTTT
TRBV29-1	.	TRBD1	TRBJ2-7	CSVVDRAYEQYF	TGCAGCGTGGTTGACAGGGCCTACGAGCAGTACTTC
TRBV19	.	TRBD1	TRBJ2-7	CASSIGRGGSYEQYF	TGTGCCAGTAGTATAGGAAGAGGGGGCAGCTACGAGCAGTACTTC
TRBV19	.	TRBD2	TRBJ2-1	CATLNLAGGPGEQFF	TGTGCCACCCTAAATTTAGCGGGGGGGCCGGGTGAGCAGTTCTTC
TRBV2	.	TRBD2	TRBJ2-3	CASRETSGGAMFPPDTQYF	TGTGCCAGCAGGGAGACTAGCGGGGGGGCTATGTTCCCCCCAGATACGCAGTATTTT
TRBV7-9	.	.	TRBJ2-5	CASSTTTETQYF	TGTGCCAGCAGTACGACAACAGAGACCCAGTACTTC
TRBV27	.	TRBD1	TRBJ1-4	CASSETGADNEKLFF	TGTGCCAGCAGTGAGACAGGGGCGGATAATGAAAAACTGTTTTTT
TRBV6-2/TRBV6-3	.	.	TRBJ1-2	CASSYSNGENGYGYTF	TGTGCCAGCAGTTACTCGAATGGGGAGAATGGCTATGGCTACACCTTC
TRBV9	.	TRBD2	TRBJ2-6	CASSGLSGGASGANVLTF	TGTGCCAGCAGCGGTCTTAGCGGGGGGGCGTCTGGGGCCAACGTCCTGACTTTC
TRBV4-1	.	TRBD1	TRBJ1-2	CASSQEDRGTGGHYGYTF	TGCGCCAGCAGCCAAGAAGATAGGGGGACAGGGGGCCATTATGGCTACACCTTC
TRBV5-1	.	TRBD1	TRBJ1-1	CASSLVSGQASFGAFF	TGCGCCAGCAGCTTGGTTTCGGGACAGGCCTCTTTTGGAGCTTTCTTT
TRBV19	.	TRBD1	TRBJ2-5	CASSVRGQGGETQYF	TGTGCCAGTAGTGTTCGGGGACAGGGAGGAGAGACCCAGTACTTC
TRBV24-1	.	TRBD1	TRBJ1-5	CATSDSYRGSNQPQHF	TGTGCCACCAGTGATTCTTACAGGGGGAGCAATCAGCCCCAGCATTTT
TRBV3-1/TRBV3-2	.	TRBD1	TRBJ2-2	CASSQGAGQGTPGELFF	TGTGCCAGCAGCCAAGGGGCCGGACAGGGAACACCCGGGGAGCTGTTTTTT
TRBV7-9	few	TRBD1	TRBJ2-2	CASSFKTGTGGELFF	TGTGCCAGCAGCTTTAAGACAGGGACGGGCGGGGAGCTGTTTTTT
TRBV2	.	TRBD1	TRBJ1-1	CASSETGYGEAFF	TGTGCCAGCAGCGAGACAGGGTACGGTGAAGCTTTCTTT
TRBV7-9	.	.	TRBJ1-3	CAYRGGGYSGNTIYF	TGTGCCTATAGGGGAGGGGGTTACTCTGGAAACACCATATATTTT
TRBV2	.	TRBD1	TRBJ1-6	CASSRDRDNSPLHF	TGTGCCAGCAGTCGGGACAGAGATAATTCACCCCTCCACTTT
TRBV19	.	TRBD1	TRBJ2-3	CASSYGQGTSTDTQYF	TGTGCCAGTAGTTATGGACAGGGTACTAGCACAGATACGCAGTATTTT
TRBV29-1	few	TRBD2	TRBJ2-2	CSASTSGVTGELFF	TGCAGCGCTTCGACTAGCGGGGTCACCGGGGAGCTGTTTTTT
TRBV7-3	.	.	TRBJ2-3	CASSRGQRSTDTQYF	TGTGCCAGCAGCCGAGGACAGCGCAGCACAGATACGCAGTATTTT
TRBV7-9	.	.	TRBJ2-1	CASSLTTEYNEQFF	TGTGCCAGCAGCCTAACGACAGAATACAATGAGCAGTTCTTC
TRBV9	once	TRBD2	TRBJ2-6	CASSLLPGGSGANVLTF	TGTGCCAGCAGCCTACTCCCGGGGGGATCTGGGGCCAACGTCCTGACTTTC
TRBV10-1	.	TRBD2	TRBJ2-3	CASSESGAMDTQYF	TGCGCCAGCAGTGAAAGCGGGGCAATGGATACGCAGTATTTT
TRBV7-3	.	.	TRBJ2-7	CASSSSDTRGGQYF	TGTGCCAGCAGCAGCTCGGACACCCGAGGTGGGCAGTACTTC
TRBV7-2	.	.	TRBJ1-2	CASSPRDYGYTF	TGTGCCAGCAGCCCCAGGGACTATGGCTACACCTTC
TRBV7-2	.	.	TRBJ2-6	CASSLSPGANVLTF	TGTGCCAGCAGCTTATCTCCTGGGGCCAACGTCCTGACTTTC
TRBV16	.	.	TRBJ2-7	CASSEEGEQYF	TGTGCCAGCAGCGAGGAAGGCGAGCAGTACTTC
TRBV24-1	.	.	TRBJ2-1	CATSDLRGTEVGSYNEQFF	TGTGCCACCAGTGATTTGCGCGGGACGGAGGTGGGGTCCTACAATGAGCAGTTCTTC
TRBV5-8	.	.	TRBJ2-5	CASSLRRETQYF	TGTGCCAGCAGCTTACGGAGGGAGACCCAGTACTTC
TRBV18	.	.	TRBJ2-1	CASSPGGPGEQFF	TGTGCCAGCTCACCCGGAGGACCTGGCGAGCAGTTCTTC
TRBV7-9	.	.	TRBJ2-3	CASSPATRRETDTQYF	TGTGCCAGCAGCCCCGCAACGAGGCGTGAGACAGATACGCAGTATTTT
TRBV7-2	.	TRBD2	TRBJ2-5	CANGGGGPETQYF	TGTGCCAATGGTGGGGGGGGTCCAGAGACCCAGTACTTC
TRBV27	.	.	TRBJ2-7	CASSFADTFSYEQYF	TGTGCCAGCAGTTTCGCAGACACCTTCTCCTACGAGCAGTACTTC
TRBV19	.	.	TRBJ1-1	CASLTGPNTEAFF	TGTGCCAGTTTAACAGGTCCCAACACTGAAGCTTTCTTT
TRBV7-3	.	TRBD1	TRBJ1-5	CASSLRGHSNQPQHF	TGTGCCAGCAGCTTGAGGGGGCATAGCAATCAGCCCCAGCATTTT
TRBV24-1	.	TRBD1	TRBJ2-6	CATSDLTGDSGANVLTF	TGTGCCACCAGTGATTTGACAGGGGATTCTGGGGCCAACGTCCTGACTTTC
TRBV5-1	once	.	TRBJ2-7	CASSSSYEQYF	TGCGCCAGCAGTAGCTCCTACGAGCAGTACTTC
TRBV5-1	.	.	TRBJ2-6	CASSEGSGANVLTF	TGCGCCAGCAGCGAGGGTTCCGGGGCCAACGTCCTGACTTTC